This T cell receptor (beta chain) was captured in a study of Graves' ophthalmopathy and Graves' hyperthyroidism. As the starting material, roughly 9.8 ml of fresh peripheral blood yielded the PBMCs. This clonotype was seen many times. Germline V gives CDR1 MDHEN, CDR2 SYDVKM. The CDR3 is 13 residues long. V was trimmed by 8 bases and J by 0 bases, leaving 11 bases between them. The authors amplified TCR beta CDR3 regions from RNA transcripts. Following a first-round RT-PCR that used HTBI primers, a second-round multiplex PCR was carried out. In TCRdb, the multiplex PCR reads were re-called with MiXCR into one record per CDR3 protein. The table shows about 160,000 distinct CDR3 sequences, with approximately 40% occurring only once.

The genes are TRBV28 and TRBJ2-7; D remains unclear. The TCR was taken from a woman aged 40-49 years with Graves' ophthalmopathy. The sequencing input was peripheral blood. The CDR3 protein is CASSNPSSYEQYF. CDR3 DNA: TGTGCCAGCTCAAACCCTAGCTCCTACGAGCAGTACTTC.